This T cell receptor (beta chain) comes out of a study of shared T cell receptors in the human thymus. Method: immunoSEQ multiplex PCR; TCRdb's copy keeps in-frame clones and lacks some. The data hold 500,000 to 850,000 clones, with about 89% observed a single time. The CDR3 consists of 18 residues. Germline V CDR1 and CDR2: SGHKS, YYEKEE (reference sequence). V was clipped by 0 bases and J by 1 base, with 19 bases between them. This sample also appeared in a second study, on human thymus T cells. From that second work: Donation was from healthy Finnish infants who were having corrective surgery that addressed congenital heart defects. Thymus specimens were resections from corrective heart surgery. Gene usage for V and J segments appeared biased in thymic and blood repertoires. Highly overlapping thymic repertoires among unrelated individuals were reported in related research.

Sequencing was performed on thymocytes. The TCR comes from a boy under two years old with a congenital heart defect. V is TRBV5-5 and J is TRBJ1-2; D might be TRBD1 (5 bases). This chain's CDR3 is CASSLGQRPPHFNYGYTF. Here the CDR3 DNA reads TGTGCCAGCAGCTTGGGACAGCGCCCACCCCACTTTAACTATGGCTACACCTTC.